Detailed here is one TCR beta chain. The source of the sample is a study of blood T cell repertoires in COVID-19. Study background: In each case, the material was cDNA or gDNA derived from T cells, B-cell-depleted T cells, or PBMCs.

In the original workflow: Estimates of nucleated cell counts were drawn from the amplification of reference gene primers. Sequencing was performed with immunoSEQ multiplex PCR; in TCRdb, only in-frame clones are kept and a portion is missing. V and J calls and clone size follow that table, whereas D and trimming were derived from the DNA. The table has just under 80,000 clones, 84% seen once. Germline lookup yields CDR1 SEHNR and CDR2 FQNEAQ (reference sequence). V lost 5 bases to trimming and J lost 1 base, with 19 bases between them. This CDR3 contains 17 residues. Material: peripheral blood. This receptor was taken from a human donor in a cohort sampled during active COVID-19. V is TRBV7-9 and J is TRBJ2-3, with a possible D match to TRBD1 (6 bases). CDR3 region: CASSPGQTLEGTDTQYF. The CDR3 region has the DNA TGTGCCAGCAGCCCCGGACAGACCTTAGAAGGCACAGATACGCAGTATTTT.